These T cell receptor beta chains were read from a single sample in a study of blood T cells in healthy people across ages. TCRdb redid the calling of the 5' RACE reads with MiXCR, one entry per CDR3 protein. Of roughly 2 million distinct CDR3 sequences in the sample, about 50% were seen once. Material for sequencing was blood. These receptor sequences come from a middle-aged woman in good health. Both conserved end residues are part of each CDR3. Fields, in order: D gene, V gene, J gene, CDR3 length, clone size, CDR3 protein, CDR3 DNA. A D gene is named only where the DNA matches it firmly. Size is stated for part of the rows, as once, few or many counts, or as a class when the clone is expanded.

d_gene: NA; v_gene: TRBV4-1; j_gene: TRBJ2-1; len: 18; abundance: NA; CDR3aa: CASSREGLLRFSYKEQFF; CDR3nt: TGCGCCAGCTCGAGAGAGGGACTCCTCAGGTTCTCCTACAAGGAGCAGTTCTTC
d_gene: NA; v_gene: TRBV6-5; j_gene: TRBJ2-7; len: 16; abundance: NA; CDR3aa: CASSYLRTGTTYEQYF; CDR3nt: TGTGCCAGCAGTTACCTGCGGACAGGGACTACCTACGAGCAGTACTTC
d_gene: NA; v_gene: TRBV7-3; j_gene: TRBJ2-3; len: 16; abundance: few; CDR3aa: CASSPPGLPTLETQYF; CDR3nt: TGTGCCAGCAGCCCGCCCGGACTACCCACCCTGGAGACGCAGTATTTT
d_gene: TRBD2; v_gene: TRBV2; j_gene: TRBJ2-5; len: 12; abundance: NA; CDR3aa: CARSGTMETQYF; CDR3nt: TGTGCCAGAAGCGGGACTATGGAGACCCAGTACTTC
d_gene: TRBD2; v_gene: TRBV11-2; j_gene: TRBJ2-1; len: 17; abundance: NA; CDR3aa: CASTLFWAGGPTDEQFF; CDR3nt: TGTGCCAGCACCTTATTTTGGGCGGGGGGACCTACGGATGAGCAGTTCTTC
d_gene: NA; v_gene: TRBV5-1; j_gene: TRBJ2-5; len: 15; abundance: NA; CDR3aa: CASSARSGASGTQYF; CDR3nt: TGCGCCAGCAGCGCCCGATCTGGAGCGTCAGGGACCCAGTACTTC
d_gene: NA; v_gene: TRBV6-2/TRBV6-3; j_gene: TRBJ2-4; len: 15; abundance: few; CDR3aa: CASSSPWIAKNIQYF; CDR3nt: TGTGCCAGCAGTTCCCCGTGGATAGCCAAAAACATTCAGTACTTC
d_gene: NA; v_gene: TRBV6-2/TRBV6-3; j_gene: TRBJ2-7; len: 16; abundance: NA; CDR3aa: CASSVPSGKENYEQYF; CDR3nt: TGTGCCAGCAGTGTTCCTTCAGGAAAGGAGAATTACGAGCAGTACTTC
d_gene: TRBD2; v_gene: TRBV25-1; j_gene: TRBJ2-3; len: 16; abundance: NA; CDR3aa: CASSEGGRVPTDTQYF; CDR3nt: TGTGCCAGCAGTGAAGGTGGGAGGGTACCCACAGATACGCAGTATTTT
d_gene: NA; v_gene: TRBV12-3/TRBV12-4; j_gene: TRBJ1-5; len: 15; abundance: few; CDR3aa: CASSSLGNLNQPQHF; CDR3nt: TGTGCCAGCAGTTCGCTGGGGAACCTCAATCAGCCCCAGCATTTT
d_gene: NA; v_gene: TRBV5-4; j_gene: TRBJ2-7; len: 13; abundance: NA; CDR3aa: CATGGPPTYEQYF; CDR3nt: TGTGCCACCGGGGGCCCCCCAACCTACGAGCAGTACTTC
d_gene: TRBD1; v_gene: TRBV6-5; j_gene: TRBJ2-3; len: 15; abundance: NA; CDR3aa: CASSQQGVGTDAQYF; CDR3nt: TGTGCCAGCAGTCAACAGGGGGTTGGTACAGATGCGCAGTATTTT
d_gene: NA; v_gene: TRBV20-1; j_gene: TRBJ1-6; len: 14; abundance: NA; CDR3aa: CSAARQAGNSPLHF; CDR3nt: TGCAGTGCTGCCAGACAGGCGGGGAATTCACCCCTCCACTTT
d_gene: TRBD2; v_gene: TRBV28; j_gene: TRBJ2-1; len: 14; abundance: NA; CDR3aa: CASRSSGTSSEQFF; CDR3nt: TGTGCCAGCAGAAGCTCCGGGACTAGCTCCGAGCAGTTCTTC
d_gene: NA; v_gene: TRBV20-1; j_gene: TRBJ2-7; len: 14; abundance: NA; CDR3aa: CSARLPSTRMEQYF; CDR3nt: TGCAGTGCTAGGCTGCCAAGCACCCGAATGGAGCAGTACTTC
d_gene: TRBD1; v_gene: TRBV24-1; j_gene: TRBJ2-5; len: 18; abundance: NA; CDR3aa: CATSDLRPDRGLPGTQYF; CDR3nt: TGTGCCACCAGTGATTTGAGGCCGGACAGGGGCCTGCCGGGGACCCAGTACTTC
d_gene: NA; v_gene: TRBV5-1; j_gene: TRBJ1-1; len: 15; abundance: NA; CDR3aa: CASSPGALTGSTAFF; CDR3nt: TGCGCCAGCAGCCCCGGAGCTCTGACAGGAAGTACAGCTTTCTTT
d_gene: TRBD2; v_gene: TRBV4-3; j_gene: TRBJ2-7; len: 16; abundance: NA; CDR3aa: CASSQVAAGEEDEQYF; CDR3nt: TGCGCCAGCAGCCAAGTAGCAGCGGGGGAAGAAGACGAGCAGTACTTC
d_gene: NA; v_gene: TRBV28; j_gene: TRBJ2-7; len: 13; abundance: NA; CDR3aa: CASIAGQTYEQYF; CDR3nt: TGTGCCAGTATCGCGGGACAGACCTACGAGCAGTACTTC
d_gene: NA; v_gene: TRBV28; j_gene: TRBJ2-5; len: 13; abundance: few; CDR3aa: CASSVGPWKAQYF; CDR3nt: TGTGCCAGCAGTGTGGGACCGTGGAAAGCCCAGTACTTC
d_gene: TRBD2; v_gene: TRBV2; j_gene: TRBJ2-5; len: 14; abundance: few; CDR3aa: CATGSGLAAETQYF; CDR3nt: TGTGCCACCGGATCGGGACTAGCGGCAGAGACCCAGTACTTC
d_gene: NA; v_gene: TRBV6-2/TRBV6-3; j_gene: TRBJ2-1; len: 12; abundance: NA; CDR3aa: CAVQDSQEPQFF; CDR3nt: TGTGCCGTACAGGACAGTCAAGAGCCCCAGTTCTTC
d_gene: NA; v_gene: TRBV4-3; j_gene: TRBJ2-1; len: 14; abundance: NA; CDR3aa: CASGHLSSYNEQFF; CDR3nt: TGCGCCAGCGGACACCTCTCATCCTACAATGAGCAGTTCTTC
d_gene: TRBD2; v_gene: TRBV9; j_gene: TRBJ2-7; len: 17; abundance: few; CDR3aa: CASSVDTSGGALDEQYF; CDR3nt: TGTGCCAGCAGCGTAGATACTAGCGGGGGGGCCCTGGACGAGCAGTACTTC
d_gene: TRBD2; v_gene: TRBV28; j_gene: TRBJ2-3; len: 17; abundance: few; CDR3aa: CASSSFGTSGVADTQYF; CDR3nt: TGTGCCAGCAGTTCCTTCGGGACTAGCGGGGTCGCAGATACGCAGTATTTT
d_gene: NA; v_gene: TRBV27; j_gene: TRBJ2-1; len: 14; abundance: NA; CDR3aa: CASSLTQGGNEQFF; CDR3nt: TGTGCCAGCAGTTTAACGCAGGGAGGCAATGAGCAGTTCTTC
d_gene: NA; v_gene: TRBV7-2; j_gene: TRBJ2-3; len: 12; abundance: few; CDR3aa: CASSDRGYTQYF; CDR3nt: TGTGCCAGCAGCGATAGGGGTTATACGCAGTATTTT
d_gene: NA; v_gene: TRBV4-3; j_gene: TRBJ1-5; len: 16; abundance: NA; CDR3aa: CASSQDIGGIGQPQHF; CDR3nt: TGCGCCAGCAGCCAAGATATAGGGGGAATTGGTCAGCCCCAGCATTTT
d_gene: NA; v_gene: TRBV14; j_gene: TRBJ2-7; len: 16; abundance: NA; CDR3aa: CASSQVRHPAPYEQYF; CDR3nt: TGTGCCAGCAGCCAAGTTCGGCACCCCGCTCCCTACGAGCAGTACTTC
d_gene: NA; v_gene: TRBV5-1; j_gene: TRBJ1-2; len: 15; abundance: once; CDR3aa: CASGPGDTISYGYTF; CDR3nt: TGCGCCAGCGGCCCCGGGGACACAATCTCCTATGGCTACACCTTC
d_gene: NA; v_gene: TRBV20-1; j_gene: TRBJ2-1; len: 14; abundance: NA; CDR3aa: CSASSGAAYNEQFF; CDR3nt: TGCAGTGCTAGCTCTGGGGCTGCTTACAATGAGCAGTTCTTC
d_gene: NA; v_gene: TRBV5-5; j_gene: TRBJ2-1; len: 18; abundance: NA; CDR3aa: CASSPLPAMRGTYNEQFF; CDR3nt: TGTGCCAGCAGCCCCCTGCCCGCGATGAGGGGTACCTACAATGAGCAGTTCTTC
d_gene: TRBD2; v_gene: TRBV27; j_gene: TRBJ2-5; len: 15; abundance: NA; CDR3aa: CASSSSLAGAGTQYF; CDR3nt: TGTGCCAGCAGTTCCTCTCTAGCGGGAGCGGGGACCCAGTACTTC
d_gene: NA; v_gene: TRBV4-3; j_gene: TRBJ1-4; len: 15; abundance: NA; CDR3aa: CASSRSGSVDEKLFF; CDR3nt: TGCGCCAGCAGCCGATCCGGCAGTGTGGATGAAAAACTGTTTTTT
d_gene: NA; v_gene: TRBV7-9; j_gene: TRBJ2-1; len: 14; abundance: NA; CDR3aa: CAGTGDRSYNEQFF; CDR3nt: TGTGCCGGTACGGGTGATAGATCCTACAATGAGCAGTTCTTC
d_gene: NA; v_gene: TRBV7-2; j_gene: TRBJ2-7; len: 12; abundance: few; CDR3aa: CASSLETHEQYF; CDR3nt: TGTGCCAGCAGCTTAGAAACCCACGAGCAGTACTTC